The TCR beta chain described here comes from a study of blood T cells in healthy people across ages. Study findings and constraints: Greater diversity and more naive CD4+ cells were seen in long-lived donors than in aged donors.

Donation came from healthy Caucasian individuals in Russia who were aged about 6 to 95. RNA extraction gave at least 5 micrograms of total RNA per sample. This clonotype was seen repeatedly, ten times or more. Its target is unknown. A J-beta primer mix and a sample-barcoded 5' primer were used in a second PCR of roughly 7 to 12 cycles. MiXCR, applied by TCRdb to the 5' RACE reads, yields one record per CDR3 protein. Of hundreds of thousands of distinct CDR3 sequences in the sample, 24% were seen once. The CDR3 loop spans 15 amino acids. Trimming removed 6 bases from V and 7 bases from J; junction bases left unmatched: 10. CDR1 MGHDK and CDR2 SYGVNS come from the germline V gene. These sequences were also reported in another study, on T cells of mothers and their children. That paper adds: Each 15 ul cDNA reaction used roughly 1.6 ug RNA; all RNA was used.

The rearrangement links TRBV25-1 to TRBJ1-4; 8 nucleotides agree with TRBD1. Material: blood. The TCR comes from a boy younger than 18 in good health. The DNA of the CDR3 is TGTGCCAGCAGGCCGAGAGGGACAGGCGGTGAAAAACTGTTTTTT. Translated, it gives CASRPRGTGGEKLFF.